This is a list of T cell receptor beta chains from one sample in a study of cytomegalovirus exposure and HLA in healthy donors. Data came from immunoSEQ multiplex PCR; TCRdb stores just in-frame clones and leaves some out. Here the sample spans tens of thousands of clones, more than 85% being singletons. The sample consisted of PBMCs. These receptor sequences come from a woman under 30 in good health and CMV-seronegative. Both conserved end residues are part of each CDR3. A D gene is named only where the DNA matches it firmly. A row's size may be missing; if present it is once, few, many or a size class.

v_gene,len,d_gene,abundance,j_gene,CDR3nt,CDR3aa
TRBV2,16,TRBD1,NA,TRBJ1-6,TGTGCCAGCAGACCCCCTGGGGACAGGAGTAATTCACCCCTCCACTTT,CASRPPGDRSNSPLHF
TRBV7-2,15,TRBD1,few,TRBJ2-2,TGTGCCAGCAGCTTGACGACAGGGTTCACCGGGGAGCTGTTTTTT,CASSLTTGFTGELFF
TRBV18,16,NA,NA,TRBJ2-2,TGTGCCAGCTCACCCCGCAGGGGACCGAACACCGGGGAGCTGTTTTTT,CASSPRRGPNTGELFF
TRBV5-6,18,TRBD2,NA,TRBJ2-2,TGTGCCAGCAGCCCTTCTCCAGGGACTAGCGGGAGACCGGGGGAGCTGTTTTTT,CASSPSPGTSGRPGELFF
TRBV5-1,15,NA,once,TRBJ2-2,TGCGCCAGCAGCTTGGCCGCGGGACTGACCGGGGAGCTGTTTTTT,CASSLAAGLTGELFF
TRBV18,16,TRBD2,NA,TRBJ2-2,TGTGCCAGCTCACCTTTGGGACTAGGCAACACCGGGGAGCTGTTTTTT,CASSPLGLGNTGELFF
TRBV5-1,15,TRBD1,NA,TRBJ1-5,TGCGCCAGCAGTCAGGGGGACAGAAGGGATCAGCCCCAGCATTTT,CASSQGDRRDQPQHF
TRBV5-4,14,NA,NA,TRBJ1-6,TGTGCCAGCAGCCGACAGCCGAATAATTCACCCCTCCACTTT,CASSRQPNNSPLHF
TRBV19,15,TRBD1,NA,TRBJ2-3,TGTGCCGTTATGACGTCCGGACAGGTCGGAGATACGCAGTATTTT,CAVMTSGQVGDTQYF
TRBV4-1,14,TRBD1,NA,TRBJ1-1,TGCGCCAGCAGCTGGCGACAGGGGGCCATTGAAGCTTTCTTT,CASSWRQGAIEAFF
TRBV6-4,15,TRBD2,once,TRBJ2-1,TGTGCCAGCAGTGTAAGTCTAGCGGGGGGAGACGAGCAGTTCTTC,CASSVSLAGGDEQFF
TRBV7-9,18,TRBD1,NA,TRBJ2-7,TGTGCCAGCAGCTTAGCGTTGAAAGGTTGGGACAGGGGTGACGAGCAGTACTTC,CASSLALKGWDRGDEQYF
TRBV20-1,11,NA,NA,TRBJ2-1,TGCAGTGTGAGTGGAGGCGATGAGCAGTTCTTC,CSVSGGDEQFF
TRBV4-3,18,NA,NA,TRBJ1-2,TGCGCCAGCAGCCAAGTCGACAGTTTTTTAGGGTCGAACTATGGCTACACCTTC,CASSQVDSFLGSNYGYTF
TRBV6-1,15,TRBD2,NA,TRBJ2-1,TGTGCCAGCGGATTAACTAGCGGGGGGGCCAATGAGCAGTTCTTC,CASGLTSGGANEQFF
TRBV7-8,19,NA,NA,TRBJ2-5,TGTGCCAGCAGCCCCGATGGGCCACCCCACCCCTCGTACCAAGAGACCCAGTACTTC,CASSPDGPPHPSYQETQYF
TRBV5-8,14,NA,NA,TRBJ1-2,TGTGCCAGCAGCGTCCTTCGGGAGAACTATGGCTACACCTTC,CASSVLRENYGYTF
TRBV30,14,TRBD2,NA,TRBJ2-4,TGTGCCCGGGGCGAGGGCCCAGCGGGGGACATTCAGTACTTC,CARGEGPAGDIQYF
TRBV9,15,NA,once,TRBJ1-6,TGTGCCAGCAGCGCAGCCAGGGGTTGGAATTCACCCCTCCACTTT,CASSAARGWNSPLHF
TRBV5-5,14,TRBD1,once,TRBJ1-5,TGTGCCAGCAGCTTCGACAGGGCCAATCAGCCCCAGCATTTT,CASSFDRANQPQHF
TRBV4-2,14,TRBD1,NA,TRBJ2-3,TGTGCCAGCAGCCCCCAGGGGGGCACAGATACGCAGTATTTT,CASSPQGGTDTQYF
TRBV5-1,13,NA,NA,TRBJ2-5,TGCGCCAGCAGCCCCTGGACAGAAGAGACCCAGTACTTC,CASSPWTEETQYF
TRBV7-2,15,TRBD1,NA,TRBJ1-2,TGTGCCAGCAGCTTTCGGGACAGGTCCCCGCTGGGCTACACCTTC,CASSFRDRSPLGYTF
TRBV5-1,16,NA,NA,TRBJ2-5,TGCGCCAGCAGCGTAACATCCGGGACAAGGGCGGAGACCCAGTACTTC,CASSVTSGTRAETQYF